These T cell receptor beta chains were read from a single sample in a study of cytomegalovirus exposure and HLA in healthy donors. Clones were sequenced by immunoSEQ multiplex PCR, and TCRdb holds only the in-frame ones, with some missing. The table shows about 240,000 clones, with approximately 83% occurring only once. The material sequenced was PBMCs. These receptors came from a woman aged 25 to 45 in good health and CMV-seropositive. Each CDR3 is given with its conserved first and last residue. The order of the fields is D gene, J gene, V gene, CDR3 length, clone size, CDR3 DNA, CDR3 protein. D genes are given only for firm matches. The size of a clone is reported for some rows only, either as once, few or many, or as a class for expanded clones.

TRBD1 | TRBJ1-1 | TRBV29-1 | 12 | - | TGCAGCGCCGGGACAGAGAACACTGAAGCTTTCTTT | CSAGTENTEAFF
- | TRBJ1-3 | TRBV27 | 15 | - | TGTGCCAGCAGTTTATCGGTTAGCTCTGGAAACACCATATATTTT | CASSLSVSSGNTIYF
- | TRBJ2-5 | TRBV5-1 | 13 | - | TGCGCCAGCAGCTTCGGTAGCCAAGAGACCCAGTACTTC | CASSFGSQETQYF
TRBD2 | TRBJ2-1 | TRBV18 | 16 | - | TGTGCCAGCTCAAATACGGGGACTAGGGGGGACAATGAGCAGTTCTTC | CASSNTGTRGDNEQFF
TRBD2 | TRBJ2-7 | TRBV5-1 | 15 | once | TGCGCCAGCAGCTTAGCGGGAGGCGGGTCCGCCGAGCAGTACTTC | CASSLAGGGSAEQYF
TRBD1 | TRBJ1-4 | TRBV27 | 16 | - | TGTGCCAGCAGTCCGGGGACAGGGGGGGAGGGTGAAAAACTGTTTTTT | CASSPGTGGEGEKLFF
TRBD2 | TRBJ2-1 | TRBV14 | 16 | - | TGTGCCAGCAGCCAACGCAGCGGGACTCAAGGGAATGAGCAGTTCTTC | CASSQRSGTQGNEQFF
TRBD1 | TRBJ1-1 | TRBV6-5 | 14 | once | TGTGCCAGCATTGGGGACAGAGCGAACACTGAAGCTTTCTTT | CASIGDRANTEAFF
TRBD1 | TRBJ1-1 | TRBV27 | 16 | - | TGTGCCAGCAGTACCCTAGGACAGGCCTCGAACACTGAAGCTTTCTTT | CASSTLGQASNTEAFF
- | TRBJ1-1 | TRBV5-1 | 16 | - | TGCGCCAGCAGCTCGGACGGAGGGGTTGGGAACACTGAAGCTTTCTTT | CASSSDGGVGNTEAFF
- | TRBJ2-7 | TRBV5-1 | 14 | - | TGCGCCAGCAGCTTAGCTGATACGCCTTACGAGCAGTACTTC | CASSLADTPYEQYF
- | TRBJ2-7 | TRBV18 | 14 | once | TGTGCCAGCTCACCACAGGACAGAACCTACGAGCAGTACTTC | CASSPQDRTYEQYF
TRBD1 | TRBJ2-7 | TRBV27 | 16 | - | TGTGCCAGCAGACCATTCGGACAGGGGTTCGACTACGAGCAGTACTTC | CASRPFGQGFDYEQYF
TRBD1 | TRBJ1-2 | TRBV4-1 | 17 | - | TGCGCCAGCAGCCAAGTAAGGGGGCCTCAGGCTAACTATGGCTACACCTTC | CASSQVRGPQANYGYTF
TRBD2 | TRBJ2-1 | TRBV9 | 15 | - | TGTGCCAGCAGCAAAACTAGCGGGAAGTACAATGAGCAGTTCTTC | CASSKTSGKYNEQFF
- | TRBJ2-2 | TRBV30 | 13 | - | TGTGCCTGGAATTCAGGGTCGGGCGGGGAGCTGTTTTTT | CAWNSGSGGELFF
- | TRBJ1-2 | TRBV7-9 | 15 | few | TGTGCCAGCAGCTTAGTGGCCCAGGGGACGCGTGGCTACACCTTC | CASSLVAQGTRGYTF
- | TRBJ2-5 | TRBV2 | 12 | - | TGTGCCAGACAAAGGGGTTCAGAGACCCAGTACTTC | CARQRGSETQYF
- | TRBJ2-3 | TRBV5-4 | 11 | - | TGTGCCTCGGTCGGGTCAGATACGCAGTATTTT | CASVGSDTQYF
TRBD1 | TRBJ2-7 | TRBV2 | 12 | - | TGTGCCAGCAGCGCGACAGGGTACGAGCAGTACTTC | CASSATGYEQYF
TRBD1 | TRBJ2-7 | TRBV11-2 | 16 | - | TGTGCCAGCAGCTTAGTCCTAGGGACAGGGGTCTACGAGCAGTACTTC | CASSLVLGTGVYEQYF
TRBD1 | TRBJ2-2 | TRBV27 | 15 | once | TGTGCCAGCAGCCGGGACAGGCTGAACACCGGGGAGCTGTTTTTT | CASSRDRLNTGELFF
TRBD2 | TRBJ2-3 | TRBV28 | 16 | once | TGTGCCAGCGGTAGCGGGAGGGCCAGATCCACAGATACGCAGTATTTT | CASGSGRARSTDTQYF
- | TRBJ1-2 | TRBV5-5 | 15 | - | TGTGCCAGCAGCAAACGACAGCCCTCTAACTATGGCTACACCTTC | CASSKRQPSNYGYTF
- | TRBJ2-2 | TRBV4-1 | 15 | - | TGCGCCAGCAGCCAAGGATTCAGAAACACCGGGGAGCTGTTTTTT | CASSQGFRNTGELFF
TRBD1 | TRBJ2-7 | TRBV27 | 15 | once | TGTGCCAGCAGGGTCCGGGACAGGGGCTCCTACGAGCAGTACTTC | CASRVRDRGSYEQYF
TRBD2 | TRBJ2-7 | TRBV5-1 | 15 | - | TGCGCCAGCAGCTTACTAGCGGGGGCCTCCTACGAGCAGTACTTC | CASSLLAGASYEQYF
- | TRBJ2-7 | TRBV4-2 | 16 | - | TGTGCCAGCAGCCGATCCCAGGCGGGCGAAGCCTACGAGCAGTACTTC | CASSRSQAGEAYEQYF
TRBD2 | TRBJ2-7 | TRBV27 | 17 | - | TGTGCCAGCAGCGGCGGGGGGGGAACTAGCGGGAGGGTCGAGCAGTACTTC | CASSGGGGTSGRVEQYF
- | TRBJ2-1 | TRBV28 | 14 | - | TGTGCCAGCAGTTTAGTAGCGCAGTACAATGAGCAGTTCTTC | CASSLVAQYNEQFF
TRBD1 | TRBJ1-1 | TRBV5-1 | 14 | - | TGCGCCAGCAGCCATACACAGGGGGACACTGAAGCTTTCTTT | CASSHTQGDTEAFF
TRBD2 | TRBJ2-2 | TRBV6-5 | 14 | once | TGTGCCAGCAGCAATAGCGGGAGGGCCGGGGAGCTGTTTTTT | CASSNSGRAGELFF
- | TRBJ2-5 | TRBV5-4 | 14 | - | TGTGCCAGCAGCTCCGGGAGCTCTCGGGAGACCCAGTACTTC | CASSSGSSRETQYF
TRBD2 | TRBJ2-2 | TRBV5-1 | 16 | - | TGCGCCAGCAGCTTGAGGCAGCGGGAAGGCACCGGGGAGCTGTTTTTT | CASSLRQREGTGELFF
- | TRBJ2-6 | TRBV25-1 | 18 | - | TGTGCCAGCAGTGGCATCACGGGTAACTACTCTGGGGCCAACGTCCTGACTTTC | CASSGITGNYSGANVLTF
- | TRBJ2-6 | TRBV28 | 15 | - | TGTGCCAGCAGTATGACAGTGGCTGGGGCCAACGTCCTGACTTTC | CASSMTVAGANVLTF
- | TRBJ2-3 | TRBV19 | 13 | - | TGTGCCAGTAGTCCCAGGGGAGTAGATACGCAGTATTTT | CASSPRGVDTQYF
TRBD1 | TRBJ2-1 | TRBV6-5 | 14 | - | TGTGCCAGCAGGACCGTGGACAGGGCCCATGAGCAGTTCTTC | CASRTVDRAHEQFF
TRBD2 | TRBJ2-7 | TRBV6-1 | 15 | - | TGTGCCAGCAGTGAACCGGGACTAGCGGTCTACGAGCAGTACTTC | CASSEPGLAVYEQYF
TRBD2 | TRBJ2-2 | TRBV10-1 | 17 | - | TGCGCCAGCAGTCAGACTAGCGGGAGTTATCAAGTCGGGGAGCTGTTTTTT | CASSQTSGSYQVGELFF
TRBD2 | TRBJ2-7 | TRBV13 | 14 | - | TGTGCCAGCAGACCGGGACTAGCGGGATACGAGCAGTACTTC | CASRPGLAGYEQYF
TRBD2 | TRBJ2-1 | TRBV30 | 16 | - | TGTGCCTGGAGTGTACGGACTAGCGGGAGTTGGAATGAGCAGTTCTTC | CAWSVRTSGSWNEQFF
- | TRBJ2-3 | TRBV6-4 | 15 | few | TGTGCCAGCAGTGACTCGGCAGGGTCAACAGATACGCAGTATTTT | CASSDSAGSTDTQYF
TRBD2 | TRBJ2-7 | TRBV10-2 | 14 | - | TGCGCCAGCAGCAGGACTAGCGCAACCTACGAGCAGTACTTC | CASSRTSATYEQYF
TRBD2 | TRBJ2-5 | TRBV5-1 | 15 | - | TGCGCCAGCAGCCTACTAGCGGGAGGGGAAGAGACCCAGTACTTC | CASSLLAGGEETQYF
TRBD2 | TRBJ2-7 | TRBV7-2 | 15 | - | TGTGCCAGCAGCTCCGCGGCTAGCGGCTCCTACGAGCAGTACTTC | CASSSAASGSYEQYF